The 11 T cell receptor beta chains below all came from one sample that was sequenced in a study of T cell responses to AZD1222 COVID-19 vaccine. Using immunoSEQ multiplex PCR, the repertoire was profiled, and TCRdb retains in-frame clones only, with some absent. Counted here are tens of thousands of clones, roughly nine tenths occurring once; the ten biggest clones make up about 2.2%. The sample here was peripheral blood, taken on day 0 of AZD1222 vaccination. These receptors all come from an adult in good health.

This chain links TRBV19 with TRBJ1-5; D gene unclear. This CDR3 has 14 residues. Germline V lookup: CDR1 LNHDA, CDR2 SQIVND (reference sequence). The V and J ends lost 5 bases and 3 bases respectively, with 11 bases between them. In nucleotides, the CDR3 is TGTGCCAGTAGTTCTCAAATGTCCAATCAGCCCCAGCATTTT. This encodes CASSSQMSNQPQHF.

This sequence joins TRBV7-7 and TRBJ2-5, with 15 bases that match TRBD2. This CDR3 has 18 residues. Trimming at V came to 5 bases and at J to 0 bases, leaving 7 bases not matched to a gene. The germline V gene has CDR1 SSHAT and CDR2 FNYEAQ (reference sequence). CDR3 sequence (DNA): TGTGCCAGCAGCCGAGGGACTAGCGGGAGGAAGTACCAAGAGACCCAGTACTTC. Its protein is CASSRGTSGRKYQETQYF.

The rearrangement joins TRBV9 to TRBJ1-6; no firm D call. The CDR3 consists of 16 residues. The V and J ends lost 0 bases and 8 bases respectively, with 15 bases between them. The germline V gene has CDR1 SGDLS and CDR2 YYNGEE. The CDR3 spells CASSVGGRRSDSPLHF. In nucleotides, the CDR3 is TGTGCCAGCAGCGTAGGCGGGAGGCGTAGTGATTCACCCCTCCACTTT. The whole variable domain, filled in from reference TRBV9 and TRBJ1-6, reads DSGVTQTPKHLITATGQRVTLRCSPRSGDLSVYWYQQSLDQGLQFLIQYYNGEERAKGNILERFSAQQFPDLHSELNLSSLELGDSALYFCASSVGGRRSDSPLHFGNGTRLTVT.

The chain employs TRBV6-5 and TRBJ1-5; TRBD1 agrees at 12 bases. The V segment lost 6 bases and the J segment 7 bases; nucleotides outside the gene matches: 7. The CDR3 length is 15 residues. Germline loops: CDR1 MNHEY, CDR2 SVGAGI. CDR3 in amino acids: CASSSGTGGLQPQHF. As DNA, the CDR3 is TGTGCCAGCAGCTCCGGGACAGGGGGCTTGCAGCCCCAGCATTTT.

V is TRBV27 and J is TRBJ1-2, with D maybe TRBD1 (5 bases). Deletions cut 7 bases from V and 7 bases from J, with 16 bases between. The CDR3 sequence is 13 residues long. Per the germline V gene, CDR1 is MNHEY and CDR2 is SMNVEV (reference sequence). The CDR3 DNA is TGTGCCAGCACTACCGGGGGGGTTAGTGGCTACACCTTC. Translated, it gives CASTTGGVSGYTF.

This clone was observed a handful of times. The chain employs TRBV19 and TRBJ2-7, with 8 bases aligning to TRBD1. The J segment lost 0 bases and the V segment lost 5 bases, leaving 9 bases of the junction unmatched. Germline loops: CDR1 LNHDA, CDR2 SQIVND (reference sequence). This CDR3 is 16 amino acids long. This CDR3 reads CASSPLRQGASYEQYF. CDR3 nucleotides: TGTGCCAGTAGTCCCCTGAGGCAGGGGGCCTCCTACGAGCAGTACTTC.

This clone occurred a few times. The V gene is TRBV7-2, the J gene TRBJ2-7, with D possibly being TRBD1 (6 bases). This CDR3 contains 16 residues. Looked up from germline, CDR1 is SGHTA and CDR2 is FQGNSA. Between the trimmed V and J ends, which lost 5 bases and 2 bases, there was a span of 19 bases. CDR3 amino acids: CASSPRRGQGPYEQYF. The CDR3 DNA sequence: TGTGCCAGCAGCCCGAGGAGAGGGCAGGGGCCCTACGAGCAGTACTTC. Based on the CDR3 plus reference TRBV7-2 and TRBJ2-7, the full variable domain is GAGVSQSPSNKVTEKGKDVELRCDPISGHTALYWYRQSLGQGLEFLIYFQGNSAPDKSGLPSDRFSAERTGGSVSTLTIQRTQQEDSAVYLCASSPRRGQGPYEQYFGPGTRLTVT.

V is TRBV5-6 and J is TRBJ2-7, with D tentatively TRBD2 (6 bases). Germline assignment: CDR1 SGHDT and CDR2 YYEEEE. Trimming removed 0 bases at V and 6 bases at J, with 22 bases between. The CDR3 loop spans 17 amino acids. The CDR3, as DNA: TGTGCCAGCAGCTTGGAGGGCTACTCCGGGACTCCCCCCGAGCAGTACTTC. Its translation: CASSLEGYSGTPPEQYF.

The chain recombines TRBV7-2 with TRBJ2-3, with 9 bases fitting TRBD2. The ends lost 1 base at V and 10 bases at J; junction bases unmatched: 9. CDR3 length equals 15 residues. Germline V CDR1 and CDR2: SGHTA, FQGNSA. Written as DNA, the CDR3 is TGTGCCAGCAGCTTAGATCCAGCGGGGGGCCGGGCGCAGTATTTT. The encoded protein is CASSLDPAGGRAQYF. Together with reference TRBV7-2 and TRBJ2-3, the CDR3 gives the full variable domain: GAGVSQSPSNKVTEKGKDVELRCDPISGHTALYWYRQSLGQGLEFLIYFQGNSAPDKSGLPSDRFSAERTGGSVSTLTIQRTQQEDSAVYLCASSLDPAGGRAQYFGPGTRLTVL.

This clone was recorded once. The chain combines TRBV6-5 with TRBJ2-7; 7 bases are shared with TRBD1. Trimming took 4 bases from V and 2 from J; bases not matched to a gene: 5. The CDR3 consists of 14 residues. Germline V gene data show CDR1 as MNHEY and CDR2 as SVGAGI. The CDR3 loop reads CASSWVQGPYEQYF. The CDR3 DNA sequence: TGTGCCAGCAGTTGGGTACAGGGGCCCTACGAGCAGTACTTC.

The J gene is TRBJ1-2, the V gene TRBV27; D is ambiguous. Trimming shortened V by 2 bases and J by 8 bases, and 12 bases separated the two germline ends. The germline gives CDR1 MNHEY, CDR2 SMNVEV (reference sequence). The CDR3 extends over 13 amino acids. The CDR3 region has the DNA TGTGCCAGCAGTTTAGTCCGGGCCAAGGGCTACACCTTC. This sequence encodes CASSLVRAKGYTF.